These 8 T cell receptor beta chains were all obtained from the same sample, sequenced in a study of CD8+ T cells in alopecia areata. Isolated RNA was reverse transcribed into cDNA used as the sequencing template. TCRdb keeps only in-frame clones here, not all; method: immunoSEQ multiplex PCR. The sample consists of 90,000 to 130,000 clones, roughly three fifths of them appearing once. As to treatment: oral pan-JAK inhibitor, 5-10 mg twice daily. Material: CD8+ T cells sorted from blood, obtained at week 24, from a patient treated with tofacitinib. The source of these receptors is a human donor with alopecia areata.

The chain joins TRBV25-1 to TRBJ2-7; maybe TRBD2 (7 bases). The CDR3 extends over 15 amino acids. Germline V CDR1 and CDR2: MGHDK, SYGVNS. Trimming removed 4 bases at V and 4 bases at J, with 17 bases between. The CDR3 region is CASSGDEGGIYEQYF. In nucleotides, the CDR3 is TGTGCCAGCAGTGGAGACGAGGGGGGGATTTACGAGCAGTACTTC.

This clone was observed a handful of times. The V call is TRBV2, the J call TRBJ2-1, with D perhaps assigned TRBD1 or TRBD2 (5 bases each). CDR1 is SNHLY, CDR2 FYNNEI, per germline. Trimming removed 2 bases from V and 4 bases from J, with 21 bases in between. The CDR3 contains 18 residues. The CDR3 DNA reads as TGTGCCAGCAGTGAAACCCCCCCGACAGAGGAGGAGTACAATGAGCAGTTCTTC. This sequence encodes CASSETPPTEEEYNEQFF.

Turning to this clone: The junction departs from germline at one end; a sequencing error may be responsible. The rearrangement uses TRBV30 and TRBJ1-1, with D possibly TRBD1 on 6 matching bases. The CDR3 length is 13 residues. Germline-derived CDR1 and CDR2 are GTSNPN and SVGIG (reference sequence). CDR3 sequence reads: CAWSPTGNTKAFF. For the CDR3, the DNA is TGTGCCTGGAGTCCGACAGGCAACACTAAAGCTTTCTTT.

CDR3 sequence: CASSLVGRRTGELFF. As DNA, the CDR3 is TGTGCCAGCAGTTTAGTAGGGAGGCGCACCGGGGAGCTGTTTTTT. The chain uses TRBV27 and TRBJ2-2; D might be TRBD2 (6 bases). Germline V gene sequence: CDR1 MNHEY, CDR2 SMNVEV (reference sequence). The CDR3 sequence is 15 residues long. V shed 2 bases and J shed 4 bases, with 11 bases lying between them.

The chain uses TRBV5-1 and TRBJ1-4; 12 positions agree with TRBD1. CDR1 and CDR2 from the germline V gene are SGHRS and YFSETQ. The junction had 3 bases not matched to a gene; V was cut back by 1 base and J by 5 bases. This CDR3 region has 16 residues. The CDR3: CASSLRDRGQNEKLFF. In DNA, the CDR3 is TGCGCCAGCAGCTTGAGGGACAGGGGGCAGAATGAAAAACTGTTTTTT.

This clone was recorded only once. The CDR3 nucleotides are TGTGCCAGCAGCGTAGGTGCCACGGATCAGCCCCAGCATTTT. This sequence encodes CASSVGATDQPQHF. This sequence joins TRBV9 and TRBJ1-5; D uncertain. Trimming took off 0 bases at V and 5 bases at J, with 9 bases between the two ends. The germline V gene encodes CDR1 SGDLS and CDR2 YYNGEE. The CDR3 is 14 amino acids.

This clone has just a few counts. The chain employs TRBV2 and TRBJ2-1, with TRBD2 matching over 14 bases. The germline V gene encodes CDR1 SNHLY and CDR2 FYNNEI. Germline trimming cut 6 bases from V and 8 bases from J; bases unmatched to any gene: 6. CDR3 length: 15 amino acids. The CDR3 DNA is TGTGCCAGCAGGCGACTAGCGGGGGGGCGGGATGAGCAGTTCTTC. This gives the protein CASRRLAGGRDEQFF. Full variable domain (missing parts from reference TRBV2 and TRBJ2-1): EPEVTQTPSHQVTQMGQEVILRCVPISNHLYFYWYRQILGQKVEFLVSFYNNEISEKSEIFDDQFSVERPDGSNFTLKIRSTKLEDSAMYFCASRRLAGGRDEQFFGPGTRLTVL.

This chain connects TRBV27 to TRBJ2-5; D gene uncertain. The CDR3 has 15 amino acids. CDR1 MNHEY and CDR2 SMNVEV come from the germline V gene (reference sequence). The V end lost 4 bases, the J end lost 0 bases, and 12 bases lay between the germline ends. CDR3 sequence: CASSSELGYQETQYF. For the CDR3, the DNA is TGTGCCAGCAGTTCGGAGCTGGGGTACCAAGAGACCCAGTACTTC.